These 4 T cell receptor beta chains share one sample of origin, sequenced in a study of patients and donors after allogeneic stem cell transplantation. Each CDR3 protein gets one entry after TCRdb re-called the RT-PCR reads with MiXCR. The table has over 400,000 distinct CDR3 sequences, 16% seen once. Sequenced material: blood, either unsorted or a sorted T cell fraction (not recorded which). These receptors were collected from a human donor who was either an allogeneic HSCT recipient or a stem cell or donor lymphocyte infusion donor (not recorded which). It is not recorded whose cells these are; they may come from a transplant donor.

CDR3 amino acids: CASSLDRSRDEQYF. The CDR3 DNA follows: TGTGCCAGCAGCTTAGACAGGTCGAGGGACGAGCAGTACTTC. This sequence joins TRBV11-2 and TRBJ2-7, with D possibly being TRBD2 (5 bases). Germline-derived CDR1 and CDR2 are SGHAT and FQNNGV. This CDR3 has 14 amino acids. V was shortened by 0 bases and J by 5 bases, with 11 bases between the two germline ends.

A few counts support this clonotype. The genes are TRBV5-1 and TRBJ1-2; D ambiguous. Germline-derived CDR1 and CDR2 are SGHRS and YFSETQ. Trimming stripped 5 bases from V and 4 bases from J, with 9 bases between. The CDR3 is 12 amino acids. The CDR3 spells CASRYDAYGYTF. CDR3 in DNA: TGCGCCAGCAGATATGACGCCTATGGCTACACCTTC.

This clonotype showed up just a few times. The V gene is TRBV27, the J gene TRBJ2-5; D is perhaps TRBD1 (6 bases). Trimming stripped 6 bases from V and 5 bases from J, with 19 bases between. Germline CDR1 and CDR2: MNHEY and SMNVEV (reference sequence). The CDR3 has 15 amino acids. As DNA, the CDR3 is TGTGCCAGCAGCATATACAGGGATTTCAGGGAGACCCAGTACTTC. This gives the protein CASSIYRDFRETQYF.

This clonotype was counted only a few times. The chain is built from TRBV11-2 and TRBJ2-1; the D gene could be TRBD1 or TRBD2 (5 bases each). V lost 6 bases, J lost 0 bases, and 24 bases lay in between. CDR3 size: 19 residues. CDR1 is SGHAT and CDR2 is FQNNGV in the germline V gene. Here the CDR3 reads CASRFPYLPGTNSYNEQFF. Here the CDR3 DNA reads TGTGCCAGCAGGTTCCCTTACTTACCCGGGACGAACTCCTACAATGAGCAGTTCTTC.